This T cell receptor (beta chain) emerged from a study of blood T cell repertoires in COVID-19. V was clipped by 0 bases and J by 2 bases, with 8 bases between them. The CDR3 length is 15 residues. CDR1 and CDR2 (germline): LNHDA, SQIVND (reference sequence). The repertoire was sequenced with immunoSEQ multiplex PCR; TCRdb's copy has only in-frame clones and lacks some. The sample has fewer than 60,000 clones; approximately 80% are singletons. The sample taken for sequencing was peripheral blood. The receptor was isolated from a woman aged 80 or over with acute or convalescent COVID-19. The V call is TRBV19, the J call TRBJ1-5; D possibly corresponds to TRBD1 (5 bases). CDR3 nucleotides: TGTGCCAGTAGTATAGAAGGGGCAGGCAATCAGCCCCAGCATTTT. This sequence encodes CASSIEGAGNQPQHF.